A single sample is the source of the 7 T cell receptor beta chains below, sequenced in a study of PD-1 blockade in classical Hodgkin lymphoma. Stated time point: cycle 4 day 1 (C4D1), after around six weeks of nivolumab. Following autologous stem cell transplantation, relapse occurred in every patient, and exposure to brentuximab vedotin varied. Libraries were prepared by immunoSEQ multiplex PCR; TCRdb keeps only in-frame clonotypes and omits some of them. The top ten hold approximately 9% of the sample, which has around 90,000 clones, 78% seen once. The sequences come from peripheral blood mononuclear cells (PBMCs), collected before the fourth cycle of nivolumab. The source of these receptors is a human donor with classical Hodgkin lymphoma.

This clone was seen a few times. CDR3 sequence: CASSLETRHLTYGYTF. CDR3 in DNA: TGTGCCAGCAGCCTAGAGACTCGTCATCTCACTTATGGCTACACCTTC. V is TRBV7-2 and J is TRBJ1-2; D is ambiguous. Germline V lookup: CDR1 SGHTA, CDR2 FQGNSA. This CDR3 is 16 amino acids long. The V end lost 5 bases, the J end lost 5 bases, and 21 bases lay between the germline ends.

The J gene is TRBJ2-2, the V gene TRBV5-1, with a tentative D call TRBD1 (5 bases). V was clipped by 2 bases and J by 4 bases, with 12 bases between them. CDR3 size: 15 residues. Germline V CDR1 and CDR2: SGHRS, YFSETQ. The CDR3 sequence is CASSFWQGSTGELFF. For the CDR3, the DNA is TGCGCCAGCAGCTTTTGGCAGGGCAGCACCGGGGAGCTGTTTTTT.

Here the CDR3 reads CASSQVQGLEETQYF. The CDR3 coding sequence is TGCGCCAGCAGCCAAGTCCAGGGGCTGGAAGAGACCCAGTACTTC. The chain is built from TRBV4-1 and TRBJ2-5, with a tentative D call TRBD1 (6 bases). The germline V and J ends were trimmed by 1 base and 3 bases, with 12 bases remaining between them. The CDR3 runs 15 residues. In germline, CDR1 is MGHRA, CDR2 YSYEKL.

This clone appeared many times. This chain links TRBV5-4 with TRBJ1-4; 7 bases match TRBD1. Germline V gives CDR1 SGHNT, CDR2 YYREEE (reference sequence). The V gene end was trimmed by 4 bases and the J gene end by 10 bases; junction bases not matched to a gene: 13. There are 15 residues in the CDR3. This CDR3 reads CASSQQGTTPRKLFF. For the CDR3, the DNA is TGTGCCAGCAGCCAACAGGGGACAACACCAAGAAAACTGTTTTTT. The full variable domain, its missing parts supplied by reference TRBV5-4 and TRBJ1-4, is ETGVTQSPTHLIKTRGQQVTLRCSSQSGHNTVSWYQQALGQGPQFIFQYYREEENGRGNFPPRFSGLQFPNYSSELNVNALELDDSALYLCASSQQGTTPRKLFFGSGTQLSVL.

V is TRBV7-2 and J is TRBJ2-7; possibly TRBD1 for D (6 bases). Germline lookup yields CDR1 SGHTA and CDR2 FQGNSA. This CDR3 has 14 residues. The V end lost 3 bases, the J end lost 2 bases, and 11 bases lay between the germline ends. The CDR3 loop reads CASSFQQGPYEQYF. The CDR3 DNA sequence: TGTGCCAGCAGCTTCCAACAGGGACCCTACGAGCAGTACTTC.

CDR3 residues: CASSYFGQLDGYTF. CDR3 in DNA: TGTGCCAGCAGTTATTTTGGACAATTAGATGGCTACACCTTC. V gene TRBV6-5 combines with J gene TRBJ1-2; possible D gene TRBD1, 5 bases. Per the germline V gene, CDR1 is MNHEY and CDR2 is SVGAGI. The V end lost 3 bases, the J end lost 6 bases, and 14 bases lay between the germline ends. This CDR3 is 14 amino acids long.

The chain combines TRBV4-3 with TRBJ2-2; no clear D. CDR3 length equals 16 residues. The V end lost 0 bases, the J end lost 1 base, and 9 bases lay between the germline ends. Germline V lookup: CDR1 LGHNA, CDR2 YSLEER. Written as DNA, the CDR3 is TGCGCCAGCAGCCAAGAGACCGGTTTGAACACCGGGGAGCTGTTTTTT. It encodes CASSQETGLNTGELFF.